This TCR beta chain was documented in a study of OX40 agonist ivuxolimab in advanced cancers. On the study more broadly: The study treated patients with ivuxolimab, an agonistic anti-OX40 (CD134) antibody. People in dose escalation had one of these cancers: hepatocellular carcinoma, melanoma, renal cell or head and neck cancer.

V dropped 3 bases and J dropped 9 bases, with 15 bases sitting between them. From germline, CDR1 is MDHEN and CDR2 SYDVKM. The CDR3 has 14 amino acids. Measured with immunoSEQ multiplex PCR; TCRdb has only the in-frame clones, and not every one. Of almost 85,000 clones listed, approximately 95% were seen once; the top ten hold approximately 11%. This chain uses TRBV28 with TRBJ2-1, with a tentative D call TRBD1 (5 bases). The clonotype was recovered from an adult with an advanced solid tumor such as melanoma, head and neck, liver or kidney cancer. The input for sequencing was CD4+ or CD8+ T cells sorted from blood, taken in a trial of the OX40 agonist ivuxolimab. The CDR3 nucleotides read TGTGCCAGCAGTTTGGAGCCAGGGCTGGTTGAGCAGTTCTTC. This translates into CASSLEPGLVEQFF.